This T cell receptor (beta chain) was observed in a study of graft-versus-host responses after intestinal transplantation. Study context: The study gave all recipients anti-thymocyte globulin induction, then tacrolimus and steroids for approximately three years.

This CDR3 contains 14 residues. V shed 0 bases and J shed 5 bases, with 12 bases lying between them. The germline gives CDR1 SGHNT, CDR2 YYREEE (reference sequence). Overall study findings and caveats: Allograft graft-versus-host to host-versus-graft clonal ratios ran high in patients with graft-donor T cell macrochimerism. Peak GvH clone levels in circulation were associated with early post-transplant HvG declines. Detection of GvH clones occurred in recipient marrow, and some had their first appearance in ileum or blood.

As concerns this clone: The antigen remains undetermined.

Generated by immunoSEQ multiplex PCR, the TCRdb table keeps only in-frame clones and is missing some. The repertoire includes 90,000 to 100,000 clones, roughly 90% of them detected once, and approximately 0.54% sits in the top ten. The rearrangement uses TRBV5-4 and TRBJ2-7, with D possibly being TRBD1 (6 bases). The input for sequencing was unstimulated CD8+ T cells sorted from spleen or lymph node cells, taken before intestinal transplant. The sequence was collected from a human donor who received an intestinal transplant. The CDR3 loop reads CASSLVGAVHEQYF. CDR3 coding DNA: TGTGCCAGCAGCTTGGTGGGGGCAGTCCACGAGCAGTACTTC.